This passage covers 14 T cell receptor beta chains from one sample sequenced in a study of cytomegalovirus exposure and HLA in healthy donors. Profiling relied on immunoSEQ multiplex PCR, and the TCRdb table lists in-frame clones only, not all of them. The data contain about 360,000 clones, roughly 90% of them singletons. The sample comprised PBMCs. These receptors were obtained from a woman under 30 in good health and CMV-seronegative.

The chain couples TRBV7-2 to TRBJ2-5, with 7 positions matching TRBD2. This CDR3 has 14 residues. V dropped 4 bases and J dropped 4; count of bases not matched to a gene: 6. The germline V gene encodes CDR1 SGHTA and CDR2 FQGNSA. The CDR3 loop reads CASSWRESSETQYF. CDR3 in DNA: TGTGCCAGCAGCTGGCGGGAGTCATCAGAGACCCAGTACTTC.

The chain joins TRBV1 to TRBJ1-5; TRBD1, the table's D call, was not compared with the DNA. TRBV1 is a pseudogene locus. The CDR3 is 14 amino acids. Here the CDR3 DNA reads TGCACCCAACGGGGACAGGGCGGCAATCAGCCCCAGCATTTT. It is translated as CTQRGQGGNQPQHF.

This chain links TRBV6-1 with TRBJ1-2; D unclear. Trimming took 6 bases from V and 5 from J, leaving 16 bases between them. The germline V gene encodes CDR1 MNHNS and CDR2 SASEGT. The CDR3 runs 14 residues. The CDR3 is CASSGSFDGYGYTF. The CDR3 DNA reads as TGTGCCAGCAGCGGCTCCTTTGACGGGTATGGCTACACCTTC.

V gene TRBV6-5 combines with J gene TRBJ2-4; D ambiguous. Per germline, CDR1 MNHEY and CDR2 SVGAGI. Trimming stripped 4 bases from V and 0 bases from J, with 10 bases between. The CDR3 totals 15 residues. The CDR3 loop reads CASSFLPVAKNIQYF. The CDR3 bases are TGTGCCAGCAGTTTCCTACCCGTAGCCAAAAACATTCAGTACTTC.

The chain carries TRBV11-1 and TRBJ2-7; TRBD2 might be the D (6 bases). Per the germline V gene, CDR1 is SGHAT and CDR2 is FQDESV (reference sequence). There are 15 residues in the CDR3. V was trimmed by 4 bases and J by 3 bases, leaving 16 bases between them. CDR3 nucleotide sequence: TGTGCCAGCAGCTACGGGAGCGCTACGGGCTACGAGCAGTACTTC. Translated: CASSYGSATGYEQYF.

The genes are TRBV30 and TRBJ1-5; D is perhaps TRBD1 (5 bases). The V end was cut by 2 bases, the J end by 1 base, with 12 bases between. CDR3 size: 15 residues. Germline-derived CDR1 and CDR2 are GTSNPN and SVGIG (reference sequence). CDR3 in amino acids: CAWSPGALSNQPQHF. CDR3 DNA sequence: TGTGCCTGGAGTCCTGGGGCCTTGAGCAATCAGCCCCAGCATTTT.

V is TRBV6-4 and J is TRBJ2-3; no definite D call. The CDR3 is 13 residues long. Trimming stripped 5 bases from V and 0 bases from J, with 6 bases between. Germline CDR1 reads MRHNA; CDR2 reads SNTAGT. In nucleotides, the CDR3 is TGTGCCAGCAGTCTTTCTAGCACAGATACGCAGTATTTT. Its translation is CASSLSSTDTQYF.

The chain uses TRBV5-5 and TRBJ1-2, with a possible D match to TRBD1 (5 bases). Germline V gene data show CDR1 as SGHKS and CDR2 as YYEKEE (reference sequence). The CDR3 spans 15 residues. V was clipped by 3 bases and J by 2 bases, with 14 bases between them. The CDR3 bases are TGTGCCAGCAGCTACGACAGCGTCGCGAACTATGGCTACACCTTC. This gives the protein CASSYDSVANYGYTF. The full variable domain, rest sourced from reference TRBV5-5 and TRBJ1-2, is DAGVTQSPTHLIKTRGQQVTLRCSPISGHKSVSWYQQVLGQGPQFIFQYYEKEERGRGNFPDRFSARQFPNYSSELNVNALLLGDSALYLCASSYDSVANYGYTFGSGTRLTVV.

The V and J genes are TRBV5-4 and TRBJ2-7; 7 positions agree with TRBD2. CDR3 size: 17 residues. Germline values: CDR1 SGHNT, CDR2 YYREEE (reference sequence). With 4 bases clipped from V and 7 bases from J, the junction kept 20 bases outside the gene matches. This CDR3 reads CASSLPPGVAGAKEQYF. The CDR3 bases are TGTGCCAGCAGCCTCCCTCCGGGGGTCGCGGGAGCAAAGGAGCAGTACTTC.

In DNA form, the CDR3 reads TGTGCCAGCAGTCCCCTGGGAGCGCAGAACACCGGGGAGCTGTTTTTT. It codes for CASSPLGAQNTGELFF. The V and J genes are TRBV27 and TRBJ2-2, with a weak D call TRBD2 (5 bases). V was trimmed by 5 bases and J by 1 base, leaving 14 bases between them. Per germline, CDR1 MNHEY and CDR2 SMNVEV (reference sequence). The length of the CDR3 is 16 residues.

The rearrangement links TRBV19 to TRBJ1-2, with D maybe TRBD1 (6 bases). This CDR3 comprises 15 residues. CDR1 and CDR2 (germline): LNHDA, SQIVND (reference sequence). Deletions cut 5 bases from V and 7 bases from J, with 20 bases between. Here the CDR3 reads CASSLPDRPRSGYTF. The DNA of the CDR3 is TGTGCCAGTAGTCTCCCCGACAGGCCTCGGAGTGGCTACACCTTC.

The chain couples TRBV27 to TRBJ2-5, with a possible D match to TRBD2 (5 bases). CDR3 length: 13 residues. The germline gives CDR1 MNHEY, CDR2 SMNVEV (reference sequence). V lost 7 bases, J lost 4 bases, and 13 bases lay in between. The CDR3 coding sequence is TGTGCCAGCACTCCCTCGGGATTAGAGACCCAGTACTTC. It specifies CASTPSGLETQYF.

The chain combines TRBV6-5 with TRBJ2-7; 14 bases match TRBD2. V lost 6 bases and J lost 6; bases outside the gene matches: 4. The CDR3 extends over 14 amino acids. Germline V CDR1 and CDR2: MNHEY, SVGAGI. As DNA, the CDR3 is TGTGCCAGCAGCCGACTAGCGGGAGGGGGCGAGCAGTACTTC. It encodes CASSRLAGGGEQYF.

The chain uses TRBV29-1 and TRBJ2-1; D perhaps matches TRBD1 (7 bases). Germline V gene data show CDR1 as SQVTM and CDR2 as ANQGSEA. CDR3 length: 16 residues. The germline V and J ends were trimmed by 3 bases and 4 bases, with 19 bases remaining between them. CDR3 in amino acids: CSVDNTRGVGYNEQFF. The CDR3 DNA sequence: TGCAGCGTTGACAACACCAGGGGGGTGGGGTACAATGAGCAGTTCTTC.